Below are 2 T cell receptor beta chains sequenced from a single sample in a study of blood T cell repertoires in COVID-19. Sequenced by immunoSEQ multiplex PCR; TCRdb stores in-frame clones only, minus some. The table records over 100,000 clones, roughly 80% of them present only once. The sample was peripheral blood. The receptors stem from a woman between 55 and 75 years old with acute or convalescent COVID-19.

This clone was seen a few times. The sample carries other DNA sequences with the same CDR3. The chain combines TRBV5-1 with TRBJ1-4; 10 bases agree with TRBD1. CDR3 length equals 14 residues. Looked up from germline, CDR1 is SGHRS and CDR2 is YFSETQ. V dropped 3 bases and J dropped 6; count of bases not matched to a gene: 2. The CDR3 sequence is CASSSGQGDEKLFF. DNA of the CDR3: TGCGCCAGCAGCTCAGGACAGGGGGATGAAAAACTGTTTTTT.

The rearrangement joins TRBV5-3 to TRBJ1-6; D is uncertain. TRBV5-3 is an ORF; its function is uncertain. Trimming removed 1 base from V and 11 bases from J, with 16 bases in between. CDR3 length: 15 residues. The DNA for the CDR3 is TGTGCCAGAAGCTTGATAGTATCTAGATCCCCACCCCTCCACTTT. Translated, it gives CARSLIVSRSPPLHF.